The 30 T cell receptor beta chains reported below all come from one sample, sequenced in a study of T cell repertoires in cytomegalovirus infection. TCRdb ran MiXCR on the reads and lists one entry per CDR3 protein. The data contain 150,000 to 200,000 distinct CDR3 sequences, approximately 15% of them seen just once; the ten biggest clones take up more than 20%. Material: PBMCs. Receptors were obtained from a human donor in good health (CMV status not recorded). Some clones in this sample may be carry-over from other donors' samples.

In DNA, the CDR3 is TGCAGTGCTCCGACCCGGGACTATTCGGGGGAGACCCAGTACTTC. Translating it yields CSAPTRDYSGETQYF. This chain uses TRBV20-1 with TRBJ2-5; TRBD2 aligns across 7 bases. Germline loops: CDR1 DFQATT, CDR2 SNEGSKA (reference sequence). This CDR3 is 15 amino acids long. The junction had 14 bases not matched to a gene; V was cut back by 5 bases and J by 5 bases.

This clonotype was recorded at least ten times. The chain is built from TRBV12-3 or TRBV12-4 and TRBJ2-5; possible D gene TRBD2, 5 bases. Trimming shortened V by 3 bases and J by 5 bases, and 10 bases separated the two germline ends. CDR3 length: 13 amino acids. CDR3 DNA sequence: TGTGCCAGCAGTTTCCTGCAGCGGGAGACCCAGTACTTC. Translated, it gives CASSFLQRETQYF.

The chain is built from TRBV7-3 and TRBJ1-1; 8 nucleotides align to TRBD1. V was clipped by 8 bases and J by 7 bases; unmatched bases: 9. Germline lookup yields CDR1 SGHTA and CDR2 FQGTGA. CDR3 length: 13 amino acids. The DNA for the CDR3 is TGTGCCAGCGTCACAGGGGGACGGGATGAAGCTTTCTTT. Translated: CASVTGGRDEAFF.

The chain joins TRBV19 to TRBJ2-2, with 7 bases fitting TRBD2. Germline values: CDR1 LNHDA, CDR2 SQIVND (reference sequence). Trimming at V came to 2 bases and at J to 7 bases, leaving 7 bases not matched to a gene. This CDR3 is built from 15 residues. This CDR3 reads CASSILERGDGELFF. In DNA form, the CDR3 reads TGTGCCAGTAGTATATTGGAGCGGGGAGACGGGGAGCTGTTTTTT. Combining the CDR3 with reference TRBV19 and TRBJ2-2 gives the whole variable domain DGGITQSPKYLFRKEGQNVTLSCEQNLNHDAMYWYRQDPGQGLRLIYYSQIVNDFQKGDIAEGYSVSREKKESFPLTVTSAQKNPTAFYLCASSILERGDGELFFGEGSRLTVL.

This clonotype was seen at least ten times. The chain carries TRBV7-6 and TRBJ2-1, with 8 bases fitting TRBD1. This CDR3 region has 17 residues. CDR1 is SGHVS, CDR2 FNYEAQ, per germline. The junction had 14 bases not matched to a gene; V was cut back by 5 bases and J by 5 bases. CDR3 loop: CASSRHRDRGMDNEQFF. CDR3 bases: TGTGCCAGCAGCCGACACCGCGACAGGGGCATGGACAATGAGCAGTTCTTC.

In its sample, this clonotype was seen a few times. The chain combines TRBV11-2 with TRBJ2-3; 9 bases are a match to TRBD2. The CDR3 has 15 amino acids. Germline V CDR1 and CDR2: SGHAT, FQNNGV. V dropped 0 bases and J dropped 8; count of bases not matched to a gene: 6. The chain's CDR3 is CASSLDRAGGATQYF. Written as DNA, the CDR3 is TGTGCCAGCAGCTTAGACCGGGCGGGAGGGGCTACGCAGTATTTT. The full variable domain, rest sourced from reference TRBV11-2 and TRBJ2-3, is EAGVAQSPRYKIIEKRQSVAFWCNPISGHATLYWYQQILGQGPKLLIQFQNNGVVDDSQLPKDRFSAERLKGVDSTLKIQPAKLEDSAVYLCASSLDRAGGATQYFGPGTRLTVL.

In this sample, this clonotype turned up many times. This chain uses TRBV20-1 with TRBJ1-4, with D uncertain. Trimming pared 5 bases from V and 7 bases from J, leaving 8 bases between. The CDR3 is 11 residues long. The germline V gene encodes CDR1 DFQATT and CDR2 SNEGSKA (reference sequence). CDR3 nucleotides: TGCAGTGCTTACATCCCTGAAAAACTGTTTTTT. This codes for CSAYIPEKLFF.

This clonotype was detected many times. V is TRBV7-8 and J is TRBJ1-5; TRBD1 might be the D (5 bases). Trimming took 4 bases from V and 11 from J, leaving 21 bases between them. CDR3 size: 15 residues. The germline CDR1 and CDR2 sequences are SGHVS and FQNEAQ. CDR3 loop: CASSSGQALISAQHF. The CDR3 DNA is TGTGCCAGCAGCTCCGGACAAGCTTTAATATCGGCCCAGCATTTT.

The J gene is TRBJ1-1, the V gene TRBV12-3 or TRBV12-4, with 8 nucleotides matching TRBD1. Trimming removed 7 bases from V and 1 base from J; junction bases left unmatched: 2. This CDR3 has 13 residues. The CDR3 spells CASIDRGNTEAFF. CDR3 DNA sequence: TGTGCCAGCATCGACAGGGGGAACACTGAAGCTTTCTTT.

Many counts were recorded for this clonotype. The chain combines TRBV6-2 or TRBV6-3 with TRBJ2-7; the match to TRBD2 covers 7 bases. Germline assignment: CDR1 MNHEY and CDR2 SVGEGT. Germline trimming cut 6 bases from V and 3 bases from J; bases unmatched to any gene: 8. The CDR3 runs 14 residues. The CDR3, as DNA: TGTGCCAGCAGCCGTAGCGGGTTCCTCTACGAGCAGTACTTC. This gives the protein CASSRSGFLYEQYF.

This clonotype has just a few counts. V and J are TRBV14 and TRBJ2-1; TRBD2 matches 7 bases. The germline CDR1 and CDR2 sequences are SGHDN and FVKESK. V shed 1 base and J 4 bases; nucleotides not matched to a gene: 13. The CDR3 loop spans 18 amino acids. This chain's CDR3 is CASSQGLINGGIYNEQFF. The CDR3 DNA reads TGTGCCAGCAGCCAAGGCCTCATTAACGGGGGGATTTACAATGAGCAGTTCTTC.

This clonotype was found a few times. The chain employs TRBV29-1 and TRBJ2-5; D remains ambiguous. The length of the CDR3 is 10 residues. Trimming removed 6 bases at V and 5 bases at J, with 7 bases between. Germline values: CDR1 SQVTM, CDR2 ANQGSEA. The CDR3 DNA follows: TGCAGCGTGGGCCACGAGACCCAGTACTTC. This translates into CSVGHETQYF.

This clonotype was seen repeatedly, ten times or more. The chain combines TRBV5-6 with TRBJ2-7; TRBD1 aligns across 9 bases. The CDR3 loop spans 14 amino acids. In germline, CDR1 is SGHDT, CDR2 YYEEEE. The V segment lost 2 bases and the J segment 5 bases; nucleotides outside the gene matches: 5. CDR3 in DNA: TGTGCCAGCAGCTTCGGACAGGGGATCCACGAGCAGTACTTC. Translated: CASSFGQGIHEQYF.

By share, this clonotype ranks as medium-sized. This rearrangement joins TRBV7-2 to TRBJ2-3; D might be TRBD2 (6 bases). V was shortened by 4 bases and J by 0 bases, with 11 bases between the two germline ends. CDR1 and CDR2 from the germline V gene are SGHTA and FQGNSA. The CDR3 spans 15 residues. The CDR3 region has the DNA TGTGCCAGCAGCTCTTCGGGGGTCAGCACAGATACGCAGTATTTT. Residues: CASSSSGVSTDTQYF. Full variable domain (rest looked up from reference TRBV7-2 and TRBJ2-3): GAGVSQSPSNKVTEKGKDVELRCDPISGHTALYWYRQSLGQGLEFLIYFQGNSAPDKSGLPSDRFSAERTGGSVSTLTIQRTQQEDSAVYLCASSSSGVSTDTQYFGPGTRLTVL.

This clonotype appeared many times. V gene TRBV28 combines with J gene TRBJ1-4; the D is unclear. Germline V gene data show CDR1 as MDHEN and CDR2 as SYDVKM. CDR3 length equals 14 residues. V lost 3 bases and J 0 bases, leaving 5 bases between the germline ends. CDR3 sequence: CASSLESTNEKLFF. The CDR3 nucleotides are TGTGCCAGCAGTTTGGAGTCAACTAATGAAAAACTGTTTTTT.

Ten or more counts support this clonotype. The gene calls are TRBV28 and TRBJ2-5; perhaps TRBD1 as D (6 bases). CDR3 length: 13 amino acids. With 7 bases removed from V and 2 bases from J, the gap between germline ends came to 11 bases. The V gene's germline CDR1 is MDHEN and CDR2 SYDVKM. The CDR3 is CASTWDIQETQYF. CDR3 DNA sequence: TGTGCCAGCACCTGGGACATTCAAGAGACCCAGTACTTC.

This rearrangement joins TRBV5-1 to TRBJ2-7; D gene unclear. The germline CDR1 and CDR2 sequences are SGHRS and YFSETQ. Trimming removed 4 bases from V and 2 bases from J, with 7 bases in between. The CDR3 runs to 12 residues. CDR3 region: CASSPDAYEQYF. As DNA, the CDR3 is TGCGCCAGCAGCCCCGATGCCTACGAGCAGTACTTC. The whole variable domain, filled in from reference TRBV5-1 and TRBJ2-7, reads KAGVTQTPRYLIKTRGQQVTLSCSPISGHRSVSWYQQTPGQGLQFLFEYFSETQRNKGNFPGRFSGRQFSNSRSEMNVSTLELGDSALYLCASSPDAYEQYFGPGTRLTVT.

CDR3 sequence: CSANRLTSGRTDTQYF. CDR3 sequence (DNA): TGCAGTGCCAACCGTTTAACTAGCGGGCGCACAGATACGCAGTATTTT. The rearrangement links TRBV20-1 to TRBJ2-3, with TRBD2 matching 9 bases. There are 16 residues in the CDR3. Germline V lookup: CDR1 DFQATT, CDR2 SNEGSKA (reference sequence). V was clipped by 6 bases and J by 1 base; unmatched bases: 11.

This clonotype was observed a handful of times. The chain carries TRBV20-1 and TRBJ2-2, with TRBD2 matching over 11 bases. The CDR3 runs to 15 residues. V lost 2 bases and J lost 3; bases outside the gene matches: 2. Germline CDR1 and CDR2: DFQATT and SNEGSKA (reference sequence). The CDR3 DNA reads TGCAGTGCTAGACAACTAGCGGGGGACACCGGGGAGCTGTTTTTT. Amino acid sequence: CSARQLAGDTGELFF.

The chain employs TRBV11-2 and TRBJ2-6, with D unclear. CDR3 size: 16 residues. CDR1 and CDR2 (germline): SGHAT, FQNNGV. V lost 0 bases, J lost 2 bases, and 8 bases lay in between. The CDR3 loop reads CASSLDVSAGANVLTF. CDR3 bases: TGTGCCAGCAGCTTAGATGTAAGTGCTGGGGCCAACGTCCTGACTTTC.

The CDR3 coding sequence is TGCGCCAGCAGCCAAGACCCGAGGGGAGGGGGCTACACCTTC. Its protein product is CASSQDPRGGGYTF. This sequence joins TRBV4-3 and TRBJ1-2; TRBD1 is a possible D gene (5 bases). The CDR3 consists of 14 residues. Trimming left V 0 bases short and J 8 bases short, with 13 bases between. Looked up from germline, CDR1 is LGHNA and CDR2 is YSLEER.

The rearrangement joins TRBV29-1 to TRBJ2-5, with TRBD1 identical over 8 bases. V was pared by 5 bases and J by 5 bases, with 4 bases of the junction left unmatched. The germline gives CDR1 SQVTM, CDR2 ANQGSEA. This CDR3 spans 12 amino acids. The DNA of the CDR3 is TGCAGCGTTCACAGGGGGGATGAGACCCAGTACTTC. It codes for CSVHRGDETQYF.

With respect to this clonotype: A read error may account for a junction end that differs from germline. The chain uses TRBV28 and TRBJ2-7, with 11 bases fitting TRBD2. In germline, CDR1 is MDHEN, CDR2 SYDVKM. The CDR3 is 15 residues long. CDR3 in DNA: TGTGCCAGCAGTTTGGGGACTAGCGGATCCTACGGGCAGTACTTC. It translates to CASSLGTSGSYGQYF.

Concerning this clonotype: A much larger clone lies a single base off, so this may be a read error. V and J are TRBV28 and TRBJ2-1; a possible D gene is TRBD1 (7 bases). The CDR3 runs to 18 residues. V was shortened by 6 bases and J by 9 bases, with 30 bases between the two germline ends. CDR1 and CDR2 from the germline V gene are MDHEN and SYDVKM. The CDR3 sequence: CASSPRPGARLGGCEQFF. The CDR3, as DNA: TGTGCCAGCAGCCCACGACCTGGTGCCCGACTAGGGGGCTGTGAGCAGTTCTTC.

This clonotype was found a few times. This sequence joins TRBV2 and TRBJ1-1; D not resolved. Germline V gene sequence: CDR1 SNHLY, CDR2 FYNNEI. V lost 1 base and J 1 base, leaving 7 bases between the germline ends. The CDR3 loop spans 14 amino acids. In DNA, the CDR3 is TGTGCCAGCAGTGAAGAGGACGAGAACACTGAAGCTTTCTTT. This codes for CASSEEDENTEAFF.

As DNA, the CDR3 is TGTGCCAGCAGTGGCGCGGGACTGGCGGGAGTTCGAGGCGGGGAGCTGTTTTTT. This encodes CASSGAGLAGVRGGELFF. V gene TRBV6-4 combines with J gene TRBJ2-2; TRBD2 aligns across 7 bases. This CDR3 is 18 amino acids long. The germline V gene encodes CDR1 MRHNA and CDR2 SNTAGT. V shed 4 bases, J shed 7 bases, and the junction held 18 bases outside the gene matches.

This clonotype turned up a few times. The chain joins TRBV14 to TRBJ2-7, with D perhaps matching TRBD1 (5 bases). This CDR3 contains 14 residues. With 4 bases removed from V and 2 bases from J, the gap between germline ends came to 12 bases. Germline V gene sequence: CDR1 SGHDN, CDR2 FVKESK. The CDR3 nucleotides read TGTGCCAGCAGCCCTCGACAGAGACCCTACGAGCAGTACTTC. Translating it yields CASSPRQRPYEQYF.

This clonotype was seen a few times. The chain combines TRBV7-2 with TRBJ1-2; 10 bases agree with TRBD1. Germline loops: CDR1 SGHTA, CDR2 FQGNSA. J lost 8 bases, V lost 3 bases, and 6 bases had no gene match. The CDR3 is 14 residues long. This chain's CDR3 is CASSFPGQGLGYTF. The CDR3 DNA is TGTGCCAGCAGCTTTCCGGGACAGGGGCTCGGCTACACCTTC. Full variable domain (rest looked up from reference TRBV7-2 and TRBJ1-2): GAGVSQSPSNKVTEKGKDVELRCDPISGHTALYWYRQSLGQGLEFLIYFQGNSAPDKSGLPSDRFSAERTGGSVSTLTIQRTQQEDSAVYLCASSFPGQGLGYTFGSGTRLTVV.

This clonotype showed up just a few times. This chain joins TRBV7-2 and TRBJ2-2, with 8 positions matching TRBD2. Germline V gene lookup returns CDR1 SGHTA and CDR2 FQGNSA. The CDR3 length is 15 residues. V was clipped by 4 bases and J by 5 bases; unmatched bases: 6. CDR3: CASSSGTRGTGELFF. CDR3 coding DNA: TGTGCCAGCAGCTCAGGGACTAGAGGTACCGGGGAGCTGTTTTTT.

The chain recombines TRBV28 with TRBJ2-5, with a tentative D call TRBD1 (5 bases). The CDR3 is 14 residues long. Germline values: CDR1 MDHEN, CDR2 SYDVKM. V was clipped by 5 bases and J by 1 base, with 11 bases between them. The DNA of the CDR3 is TGTGCCAGCAGTCTCCCCAGGGCCCAAGAGACCCAGTACTTC. This gives the protein CASSLPRAQETQYF.